This T cell receptor (beta chain) was recorded in a study of cytomegalovirus exposure and HLA in healthy donors. Overall study findings and caveats: With high specificity and sensitivity, the classifier reportedly diagnosed cytomegalovirus status. On later analysis, the bulk of CMV-associated TCR beta chains appeared to be HLA-restricted.

PCR amplification relied on 60 Vbeta primers (plus 13 Jbeta primers). The method was immunoSEQ multiplex PCR; TCRdb's version includes in-frame clones alone and lacks a portion of them. Counted here are tens of thousands of clones, 76% occurring once; the ten biggest clones make up roughly 1.5%. Note on this clone: Its antigen remains unidentified.

Specimen: PBMCs. The clonotype originates from a male donor in good health and CMV-seronegative.

Here the CDR3 reads CASSSTRDTGELFF. The CDR3 region has the DNA TGTGCCAGCAGCTCCACTAGGGACACCGGGGAGCTGTTTTTT. The V call is TRBV7-8, the J call TRBJ2-2; D is perhaps TRBD2 (5 bases). Trimming removed 4 bases at V and 3 bases at J, with 9 bases between. Per the germline V gene, CDR1 is SGHVS and CDR2 is FQNEAQ. The CDR3 is 14 residues long.